The 10 T cell receptor beta chains listed next were all sequenced from one sample in a study of blood T cells in healthy people across ages. A second PCR of roughly 7 to 11 cycles used a sample-barcoded 5' primer and a J-beta primer mix. TCRdb processed the 5' RACE reads anew with MiXCR; each CDR3 protein has one entry. The sample carries about 930,000 distinct CDR3 sequences, approximately 32% recorded once. Separately, the same data were catalogued under a study of T cells of mothers and their children.

The specimen sequenced was blood. Source of these receptors: a woman aged 35 to 49 in good health.

V gene TRBV5-5 combines with J gene TRBJ2-7, with D possibly being TRBD1 (5 bases). The CDR3 extends over 17 amino acids. The germline V and J ends were trimmed by 0 bases and 3 bases, with 19 bases remaining between them. Per the germline V gene, CDR1 is SGHKS and CDR2 is YYEKEE (reference sequence). For the CDR3, the DNA is TGTGCCAGCAGCTTGGCCGAACAGGTTACTCTGATCTACGAGCAGTACTTC. Translation gives CASSLAEQVTLIYEQYF.

This clonotype was counted a few times. The V gene is TRBV9, the J gene TRBJ2-2, with D possibly being TRBD1 (6 bases). V was clipped by 0 bases and J by 8 bases, with 20 bases between them. There are 17 residues in the CDR3. Germline lookup yields CDR1 SGDLS and CDR2 YYNGEE. CDR3 in DNA: TGTGCCAGCAGCGTAGAGGGGGACGGGTCTTTTCTTGGGGAGCTGTTTTTT. Residues: CASSVEGDGSFLGELFF.

The chain joins TRBV5-1 to TRBJ1-2, with D tentatively TRBD1 (6 bases). Germline CDR1 and CDR2: SGHRS and YFSETQ. The CDR3 consists of 14 residues. V lost 5 bases, J lost 3 bases, and 14 bases lay in between. The CDR3 nucleotides are TGCGCCAGCAGAAGGGGGGGTGGAGACTATGGCTACACCTTC. Protein product: CASRRGGGDYGYTF.

The V and J genes are TRBV7-2 and TRBJ1-4, with D possibly matching TRBD1 (6 bases). Germline values: CDR1 SGHTA, CDR2 FQGNSA. CDR3 length equals 14 residues. V was pared by 2 bases and J by 5 bases, with 9 bases between. This CDR3 is CASSLRQDNEKLFF. The CDR3 coding sequence is TGTGCCAGCAGCTTACGACAGGACAATGAAAAACTGTTTTTT.

The chain links TRBV5-1 to TRBJ2-7; D could derive from TRBD1 or TRBD2 (5 bases each). V gave up 4 bases and J gave up 5 bases, with 16 bases separating them. This CDR3 has 14 residues. The germline V gene encodes CDR1 SGHRS and CDR2 YFSETQ. CDR3 residues: CASSLRDVSHEQYF. CDR3 bases: TGCGCCAGCAGCCTCCGGGACGTGTCCCACGAGCAGTACTTC.

This clonotype appeared many times. The genes are TRBV6-6 and TRBJ2-5, with D tentatively TRBD1 (6 bases). V shed 2 bases and J shed 0 bases, with 7 bases lying between them. This CDR3 comprises 14 residues. Germline CDR1 and CDR2: MNHNY and SVGAGI (reference sequence). This CDR3 is CASSYTGNQETQYF. The CDR3 coding sequence is TGTGCCAGCAGTTACACAGGGAACCAAGAGACCCAGTACTTC.

The chain employs TRBV30 and TRBJ1-1; 9 bases are a match to TRBD1. The trim removed 8 bases at V and 2 bases at J, leaving 6 bases unmatched. This CDR3 has 13 residues. The germline gives CDR1 GTSNPN, CDR2 SVGIG (reference sequence). CDR3 amino acids: CAEDRGGNTEAFF. CDR3 nucleotides: TGTGCCGAAGACAGGGGGGGCAACACTGAAGCTTTCTTT.

In this sample, this clonotype turned up a few times. The V and J genes are TRBV7-2 and TRBJ2-1; TRBD2 aligns across 11 bases. There are 17 residues in the CDR3. Germline lookup yields CDR1 SGHTA and CDR2 FQGNSA. With 5 bases clipped from V and 7 bases from J, the junction kept 13 bases outside the gene matches. This CDR3 reads CASSRTSGGRSRNEQFF. DNA of the CDR3: TGTGCCAGCAGCCGCACTAGCGGGGGCCGGTCGAGGAATGAGCAGTTCTTC.

This clonotype was observed a handful of times. The gene calls are TRBV20-1 and TRBJ2-7, with D unresolved. Trimming cost V 3 bases and J 0 bases, with 12 bases left between them. This CDR3 is 14 amino acids long. Germline assignment: CDR1 DFQATT and CDR2 SNEGSKA (reference sequence). The CDR3 DNA follows: TGCAGTGCTAGGGGCTTAACCCTCTCCTACGAGCAGTACTTC. Its protein product is CSARGLTLSYEQYF.

The genes are TRBV14 and TRBJ2-5; 7 bases line up with TRBD2. Looked up from germline, CDR1 is SGHDN and CDR2 is FVKESK. The CDR3 covers 15 residues. V dropped 1 base and J dropped 4; count of bases not matched to a gene: 6. DNA for the CDR3: TGTGCCAGCAGCCAAGTCACGGGGGGAGGAGAGACCCAGTACTTC. Translated: CASSQVTGGGETQYF.